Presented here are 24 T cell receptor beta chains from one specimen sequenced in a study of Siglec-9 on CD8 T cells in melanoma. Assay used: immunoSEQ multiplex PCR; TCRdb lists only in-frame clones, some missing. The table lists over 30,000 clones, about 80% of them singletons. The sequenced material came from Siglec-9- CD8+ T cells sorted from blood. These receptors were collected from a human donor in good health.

In DNA, the CDR3 is TGTGCCAGCATCAGGGTGGGTGAGCAGTTCTTC. It encodes CASIRVGEQFF. The chain has TRBV6-1 and TRBJ2-1; D may be TRBD1 (5 bases). The germline V gene encodes CDR1 MNHNS and CDR2 SASEGT. The CDR3 sequence is 11 residues long. Trimming stripped 7 bases from V and 9 bases from J, with 10 bases between.

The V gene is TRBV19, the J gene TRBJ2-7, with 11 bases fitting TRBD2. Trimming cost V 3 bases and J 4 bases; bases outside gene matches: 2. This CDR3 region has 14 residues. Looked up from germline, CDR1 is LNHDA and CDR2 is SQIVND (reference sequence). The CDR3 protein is CASSMGLADYEQYF. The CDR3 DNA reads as TGTGCCAGTAGTATGGGACTAGCGGATTACGAGCAGTACTTC.

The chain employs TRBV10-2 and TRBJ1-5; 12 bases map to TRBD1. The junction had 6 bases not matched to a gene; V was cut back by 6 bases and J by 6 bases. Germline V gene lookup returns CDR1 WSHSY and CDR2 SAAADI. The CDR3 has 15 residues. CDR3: CASSAGTGGLQPQHF. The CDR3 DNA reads TGCGCCAGCAGCGCCGGGACAGGGGGCCTTCAGCCCCAGCATTTT.

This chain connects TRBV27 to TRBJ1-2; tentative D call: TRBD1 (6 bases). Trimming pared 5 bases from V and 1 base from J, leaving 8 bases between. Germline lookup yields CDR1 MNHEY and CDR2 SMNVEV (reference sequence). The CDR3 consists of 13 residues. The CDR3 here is CASSLDSNYGYTF. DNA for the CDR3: TGTGCCAGCAGTCTGGACAGTAACTATGGCTACACCTTC.

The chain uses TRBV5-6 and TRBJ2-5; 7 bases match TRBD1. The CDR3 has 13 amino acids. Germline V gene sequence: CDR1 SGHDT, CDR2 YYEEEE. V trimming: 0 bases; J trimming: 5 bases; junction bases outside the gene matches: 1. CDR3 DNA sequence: TGTGCCAGCAGCTTGGCAGGGGGTGAGACCCAGTACTTC. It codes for CASSLAGGETQYF.

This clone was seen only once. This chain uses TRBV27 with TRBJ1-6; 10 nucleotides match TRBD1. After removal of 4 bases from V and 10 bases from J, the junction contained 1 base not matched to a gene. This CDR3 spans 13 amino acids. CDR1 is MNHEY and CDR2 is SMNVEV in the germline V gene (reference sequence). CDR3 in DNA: TGTGCCAGCAGTTGGGACAGGGGCTCACCCCTCCACTTT. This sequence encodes CASSWDRGSPLHF.

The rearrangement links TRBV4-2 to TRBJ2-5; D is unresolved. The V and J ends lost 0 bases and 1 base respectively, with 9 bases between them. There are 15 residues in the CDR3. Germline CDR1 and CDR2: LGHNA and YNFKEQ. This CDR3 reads CASSQDWASQETQYF. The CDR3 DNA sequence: TGTGCCAGCAGCCAAGATTGGGCATCCCAAGAGACCCAGTACTTC.

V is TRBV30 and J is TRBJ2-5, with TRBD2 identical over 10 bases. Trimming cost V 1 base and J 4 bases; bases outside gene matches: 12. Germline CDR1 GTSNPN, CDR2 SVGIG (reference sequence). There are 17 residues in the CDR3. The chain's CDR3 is CAWSGLQRGGWVETQYF. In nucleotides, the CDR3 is TGTGCCTGGAGTGGGTTACAGCGGGGGGGCTGGGTAGAGACCCAGTACTTC.

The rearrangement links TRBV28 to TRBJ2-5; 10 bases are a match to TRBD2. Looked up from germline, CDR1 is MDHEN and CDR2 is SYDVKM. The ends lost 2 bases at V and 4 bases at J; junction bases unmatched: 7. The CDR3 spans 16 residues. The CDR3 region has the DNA TGTGCCAGCAGTTTAGGGCTAGCGGGAGTGGTAGAGACCCAGTACTTC. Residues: CASSLGLAGVVETQYF.

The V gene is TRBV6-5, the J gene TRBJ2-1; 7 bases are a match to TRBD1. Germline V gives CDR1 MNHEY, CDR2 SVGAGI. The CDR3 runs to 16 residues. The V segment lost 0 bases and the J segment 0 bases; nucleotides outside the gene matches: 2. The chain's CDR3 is CASSYSTGSSYNEQFF. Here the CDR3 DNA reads TGTGCCAGCAGTTACTCGACAGGGAGCTCCTACAATGAGCAGTTCTTC.

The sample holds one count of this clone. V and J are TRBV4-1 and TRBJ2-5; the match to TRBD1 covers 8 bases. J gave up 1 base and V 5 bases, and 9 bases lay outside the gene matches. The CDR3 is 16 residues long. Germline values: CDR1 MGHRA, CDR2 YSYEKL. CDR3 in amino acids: CASSENVGQGQETQYF. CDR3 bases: TGCGCCAGCAGCGAGAACGTTGGACAGGGCCAAGAGACCCAGTACTTC.

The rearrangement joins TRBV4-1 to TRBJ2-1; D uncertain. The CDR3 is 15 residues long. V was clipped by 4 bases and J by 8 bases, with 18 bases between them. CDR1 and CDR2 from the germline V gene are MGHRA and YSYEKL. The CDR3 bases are TGCGCCAGCAGCCTCAGGCCCCCGCCAGGTGATGAGCAGTTCTTC. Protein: CASSLRPPPGDEQFF.

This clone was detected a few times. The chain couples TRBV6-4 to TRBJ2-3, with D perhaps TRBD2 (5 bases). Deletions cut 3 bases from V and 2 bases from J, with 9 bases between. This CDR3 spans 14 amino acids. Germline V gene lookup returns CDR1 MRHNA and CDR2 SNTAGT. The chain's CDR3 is CASSEDSHTDTQYF. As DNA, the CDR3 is TGTGCCAGCAGTGAGGACTCTCACACAGATACGCAGTATTTT.

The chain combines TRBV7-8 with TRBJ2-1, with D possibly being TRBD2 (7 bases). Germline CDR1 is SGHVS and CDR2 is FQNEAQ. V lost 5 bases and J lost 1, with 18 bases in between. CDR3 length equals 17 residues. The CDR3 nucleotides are TGTGCCAGCAGCCCCCGGGGCGGGGGCCTTTCCTACAATGAGCAGTTCTTC. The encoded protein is CASSPRGGGLSYNEQFF.

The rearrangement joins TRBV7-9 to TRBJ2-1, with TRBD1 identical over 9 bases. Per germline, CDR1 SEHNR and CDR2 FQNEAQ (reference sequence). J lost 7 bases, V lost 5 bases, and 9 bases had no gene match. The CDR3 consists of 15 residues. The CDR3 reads CASSLPGDRVNEQFF. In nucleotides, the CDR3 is TGTGCCAGCAGCCTTCCTGGGGACAGGGTTAATGAGCAGTTCTTC.

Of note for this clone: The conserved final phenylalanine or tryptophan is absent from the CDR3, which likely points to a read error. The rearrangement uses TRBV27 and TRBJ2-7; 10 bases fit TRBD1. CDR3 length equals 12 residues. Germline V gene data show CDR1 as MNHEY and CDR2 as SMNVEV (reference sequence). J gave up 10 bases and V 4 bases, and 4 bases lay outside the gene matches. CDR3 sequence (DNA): TGTGCCAGCAGTTCCAGACAGGGGGCTCAGTACCTC. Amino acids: CASSSRQGAQYL.

Here the CDR3 DNA reads TGTGCCAGCAGCTTAGCGTTGGGACCCAAACAAGAGACCCAGTACTTC. Its translation is CASSLALGPKQETQYF. The V call is TRBV7-9, the J call TRBJ2-5; D tentatively reads TRBD1 or TRBD2 (5 bases each). CDR3 length equals 16 residues. Germline lookup yields CDR1 SEHNR and CDR2 FQNEAQ (reference sequence). Between the trimmed V and J ends, which lost 0 bases and 2 bases, there was a span of 13 bases.

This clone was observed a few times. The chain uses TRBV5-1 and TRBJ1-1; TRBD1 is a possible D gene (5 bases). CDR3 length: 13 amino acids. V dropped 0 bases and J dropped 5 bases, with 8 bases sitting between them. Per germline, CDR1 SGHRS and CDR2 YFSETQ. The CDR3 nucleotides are TGCGCCAGCAGCTTGGCGGAGGGGACTGAAGCTTTCTTT. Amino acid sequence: CASSLAEGTEAFF.

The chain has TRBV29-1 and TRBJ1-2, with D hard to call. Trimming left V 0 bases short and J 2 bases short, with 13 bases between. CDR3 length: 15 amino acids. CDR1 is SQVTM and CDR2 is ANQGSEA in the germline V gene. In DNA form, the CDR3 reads TGCAGCGTTGAAGAAGGGTGGGCACCGAACTATGGCTACACCTTC. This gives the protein CSVEEGWAPNYGYTF.

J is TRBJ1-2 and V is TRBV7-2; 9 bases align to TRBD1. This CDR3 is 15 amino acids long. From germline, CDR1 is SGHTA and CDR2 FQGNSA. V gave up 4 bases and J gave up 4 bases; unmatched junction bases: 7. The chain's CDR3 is CASSWDRVSIYGYTF. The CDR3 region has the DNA TGTGCCAGCAGCTGGGACAGGGTCTCTATCTATGGCTACACCTTC.

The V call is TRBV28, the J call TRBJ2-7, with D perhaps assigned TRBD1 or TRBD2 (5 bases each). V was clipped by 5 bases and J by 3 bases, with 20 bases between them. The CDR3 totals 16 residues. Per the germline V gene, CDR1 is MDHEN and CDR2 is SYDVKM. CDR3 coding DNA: TGTGCCAGCAGTACCTTACTTGAGGGACGAGACTACGAGCAGTACTTC. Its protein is CASSTLLEGRDYEQYF.

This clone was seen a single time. CDR3 sequence: CASSDRDQPGNTIYF. CDR3 coding DNA: TGTGCCAGCAGTGATCGGGACCAGCCCGGAAACACCATATATTTT. The chain uses TRBV25-1 and TRBJ1-3, with D tentatively TRBD1 (5 bases). This CDR3 is built from 15 residues. Trimming took off 3 bases at V and 4 bases at J, with 13 bases between the two ends. Germline-derived CDR1 and CDR2 are MGHDK and SYGVNS.

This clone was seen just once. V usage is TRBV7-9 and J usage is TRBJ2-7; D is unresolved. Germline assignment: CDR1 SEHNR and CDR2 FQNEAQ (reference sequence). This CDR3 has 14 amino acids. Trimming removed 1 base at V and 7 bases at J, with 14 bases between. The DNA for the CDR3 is TGTGCCAGCAGCTTAGGAAGAGGACCTAATGAGCAGTACTTC. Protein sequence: CASSLGRGPNEQYF.

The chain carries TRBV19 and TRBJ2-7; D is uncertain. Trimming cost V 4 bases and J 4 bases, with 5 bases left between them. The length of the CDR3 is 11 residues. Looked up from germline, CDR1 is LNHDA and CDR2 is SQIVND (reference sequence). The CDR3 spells CASSNGYEQYF. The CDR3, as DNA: TGTGCCAGTAGTAATGGGTACGAGCAGTACTTC.